This TCR beta chain was captured by sequencing in a study of blood T cells in healthy people across ages. With 1 base removed from V and 1 base from J, the gap between germline ends came to 8 bases. Germline V gene data show CDR1 as MNHEY and CDR2 as SMNVEV (reference sequence). The CDR3 is 14 residues long. A remark on this clonotype: Its cognate antigen is unknown.

Staff drew around 10 milliliters of peripheral blood from each donor. Researchers isolated at least 7 million PBMCs per sample. General study results and limits: Roughly linear declines in TCR beta diversity per million T cells occurred with age. Long-lived and aged donors differed, with more naive CD4+ cells and higher diversity in the long-lived.

PCR was performed a second time for roughly 7 to 11 cycles using a sample-barcoded 5' primer and a J-beta primer mix. TCRdb analysed the 5' RACE reads with MiXCR anew, one entry per CDR3 protein. This sample yields roughly 800,000 distinct CDR3 sequences, of which roughly 25% are seen a single time; 9.4% belongs to the top ten. A further study also used this sample, focusing on T cells of mothers and their children.

The J gene is TRBJ2-7, the V gene TRBV27; D remains unclear. Sequencing was carried out using blood. This receptor was identified in a boy aged 5-17 years in good health. The CDR3 is CASSLFPQSYEQYF. The CDR3 coding sequence is TGTGCCAGCAGTTTATTCCCACAGTCCTACGAGCAGTACTTC.